One and the same sample provided the 20 T cell receptor beta chains below, sequenced in a study of shared clonotypes between healthy human individuals. Sequencing was performed with immunoSEQ multiplex PCR; in TCRdb, only in-frame clones are kept and a portion is missing. The table lists 2 million to 2.5 million clones, more than 90% of them singletons. Source material: naive CD4+ T cells sorted from blood. Described subset: CD45RA+ positively selected. All receptors derive from a man younger than 35 in good health.

Remarks on this clone: Other nucleotide sequences in the sample specify the same CDR3. This chain connects TRBV2 to TRBJ1-4; D remains unclear. V was shortened by 4 bases and J by 1 base, with 4 bases between the two germline ends. The CDR3 totals 13 residues. Germline CDR1 and CDR2: SNHLY and FYNNEI. This CDR3 reads CASSGGTNEKLFF. The CDR3 region has the DNA TGTGCCAGCAGTGGGGGAACTAATGAAAAACTGTTTTTT.

The chain combines TRBV15 with TRBJ1-1; TRBD1 agrees at 8 bases. From germline, CDR1 is LNHNV and CDR2 YYDKDF (reference sequence). The V and J ends lost 5 bases and 6 bases, in that order; junction bases with no gene match: 5. The CDR3 is 13 amino acids. The CDR3, as DNA: TGTGCCACCAGCGAACAGGGGGTCCCTGAAGCTTTCTTT. It translates to CATSEQGVPEAFF.

CDR3 DNA: TGTGCCTGGAGTAGCGACAGAATGACCACTGAAGCTTTCTTT. Protein product: CAWSSDRMTTEAFF. The chain is built from TRBV30 and TRBJ1-1; D possibly corresponds to TRBD1 (5 bases). Per the germline V gene, CDR1 is GTSNPN and CDR2 is SVGIG (reference sequence). The CDR3 covers 14 residues. The V end was cut by 2 bases, the J end by 4 bases, with 14 bases between.

V usage is TRBV30 and J usage is TRBJ1-3, with TRBD1 as a possible D gene (6 bases). The CDR3 sequence is 16 residues long. Trimming removed 1 base from V and 0 bases from J, with 13 bases in between. CDR1 and CDR2 from the germline V gene are GTSNPN and SVGIG (reference sequence). CDR3 sequence reads: CAWSGGAVLSGNTIYF. The DNA of the CDR3 is TGTGCCTGGAGTGGGGGGGCAGTACTCTCTGGAAACACCATATATTTT. Full variable domain (rest looked up from reference TRBV30 and TRBJ1-3): SQTIHQWPATLVQPVGSPLSLECTVEGTSNPNLYWYRQAAGRGLQLLFYSVGIGQISSEVPQNLSASRPQDRQFILSSKKLLLSDSGFYLCAWSGGAVLSGNTIYFGEGSWLTVV.

The CDR3 is CASISSGTDTQYF. DNA for the CDR3: TGTGCCAGCATCTCTAGCGGCACAGATACGCAGTATTTT. This chain joins TRBV6-1 and TRBJ2-3; D possibly corresponds to TRBD2 (6 bases). The CDR3 is made up of 13 amino acids. Germline V lookup: CDR1 MNHNS, CDR2 SASEGT. The V end was cut by 7 bases, the J end by 1 base, with 9 bases between.

The chain has TRBV5-4 and TRBJ2-7; D not certain. CDR3 length equals 15 residues. From germline, CDR1 is SGHNT and CDR2 YYREEE (reference sequence). Trimming cost V 2 bases and J 3 bases, with 15 bases left between them. CDR3 region: CASSLGQVTFYEQYF. CDR3 DNA sequence: TGTGCCAGCAGCTTAGGGCAGGTGACTTTCTACGAGCAGTACTTC.

The chain joins TRBV7-2 to TRBJ2-7; no firm D call. The CDR3 is 15 residues long. CDR1 and CDR2 (germline): SGHTA, FQGNSA. Trimming removed 1 base from V and 0 bases from J, with 10 bases in between. CDR3 amino acids: CASSLGSQLSYEQYF. CDR3 nucleotides: TGTGCCAGCAGCTTAGGTTCGCAGCTCTCCTACGAGCAGTACTTC.

The chain combines TRBV5-6 with TRBJ2-7; TRBD2 is a possible D gene (5 bases). Germline V CDR1 and CDR2: SGHDT, YYEEEE. This CDR3 is built from 12 residues. Trimming left V 2 bases short and J 7 bases short, with 10 bases between. Here the CDR3 reads CASSFRGKEQYF. The CDR3 DNA is TGTGCCAGCAGCTTCCGAGGGAAGGAGCAGTACTTC.

The chain has TRBV5-1 and TRBJ2-1; 12 positions agree with TRBD2. The CDR3 has 14 residues. With V trimmed by 4 bases and J by 8 bases, 4 bases remained unmatched. In germline, CDR1 is SGHRS, CDR2 YFSETQ. In DNA form, the CDR3 reads TGCGCCAGCAGCGTGACTAGCGGGAGCTATGAGCAGTTCTTC. Its protein is CASSVTSGSYEQFF. The full variable domain, in which reference TRBV5-1 and TRBJ2-1 provide the parts outside the CDR3, is KAGVTQTPRYLIKTRGQQVTLSCSPISGHRSVSWYQQTPGQGLQFLFEYFSETQRNKGNFPGRFSGRQFSNSRSEMNVSTLELGDSALYLCASSVTSGSYEQFFGPGTRLTVL.

The V gene is TRBV7-2, the J gene TRBJ2-7; no firm D call. Germline CDR1 reads SGHTA; CDR2 reads FQGNSA. This CDR3 is built from 16 residues. Trimming cost V 5 bases and J 0 bases, with 17 bases left between them. The CDR3 region is CASSLSWTVGSYEQYF. For the CDR3, the DNA is TGTGCCAGCAGCCTTAGCTGGACGGTCGGCTCCTACGAGCAGTACTTC.

The gene calls are TRBV5-1 and TRBJ2-7, with TRBD2 as a possible D gene (6 bases). V was clipped by 0 bases and J by 6 bases, with 10 bases between them. CDR3 size: 13 residues. Per germline, CDR1 SGHRS and CDR2 YFSETQ. The CDR3 loop reads CASSLGRDGEQYF. DNA for the CDR3: TGCGCCAGCAGCTTGGGGCGGGATGGCGAGCAGTACTTC.

The chain uses TRBV28 and TRBJ1-2, with TRBD1 matching over 12 bases. Trimming at V came to 2 bases and at J to 8 bases, leaving 9 bases not matched to a gene. This CDR3 contains 16 residues. Looked up from germline, CDR1 is MDHEN and CDR2 is SYDVKM. CDR3 sequence reads: CASSLGDRGRSVGYTF. CDR3 nucleotide sequence: TGTGCCAGCAGTTTAGGGGACAGGGGGCGTTCGGTCGGCTACACCTTC.

To note about this clone: Other DNA sequences within the sample encode an identical CDR3. The chain recombines TRBV18 with TRBJ2-7, with D maybe TRBD2 (6 bases). Germline values: CDR1 KGHSH, CDR2 LQKENI. Trimming removed 4 bases from V and 2 bases from J, with 9 bases in between. CDR3 length equals 13 residues. CDR3 loop: CASSQGLPYEQYF. The CDR3 DNA is TGTGCCAGCTCACAGGGACTTCCCTACGAGCAGTACTTC. The full variable domain, completed using reference TRBV18 and TRBJ2-7, is NAGVMQNPRHLVRRRGQEARLRCSPMKGHSHVYWYRQLPEEGLKFMVYLQKENIIDESGMPKERFSAEFPKEGPSILRIQQVVRGDSAAYFCASSQGLPYEQYFGPGTRLTVT.

Written as DNA, the CDR3 is TGTGGCGCGGGGGCGGCGGCCGGGGAGCTGTTTTTT. It specifies CGAGAAAGELFF. The chain has TRBV6-6 and TRBJ2-2; maybe TRBD2 (7 bases). The CDR3 sequence is 12 residues long. CDR1 and CDR2 (germline): MNHNY, SVGAGI (reference sequence).

The CDR3 DNA sequence: TGTGCCTGGATGGAAGAAGACTATGGCTACACCTTC. Its protein is CAWMEEDYGYTF. The chain joins TRBV30 to TRBJ1-2, with D uncertain. V dropped 4 bases and J dropped 3 bases, with 9 bases sitting between them. Germline-derived CDR1 and CDR2 are GTSNPN and SVGIG (reference sequence). CDR3 length: 12 amino acids. The whole variable domain, filled in from reference TRBV30 and TRBJ1-2, reads SQTIHQWPATLVQPVGSPLSLECTVEGTSNPNLYWYRQAAGRGLQLLFYSVGIGQISSEVPQNLSASRPQDRQFILSSKKLLLSDSGFYLCAWMEEDYGYTFGSGTRLTVV.

The gene calls are TRBV29-1 and TRBJ2-3; D is ambiguous. V was pared by 4 bases and J by 3 bases, with 26 bases between. This CDR3 is 18 amino acids long. CDR1 is SQVTM and CDR2 is ANQGSEA in the germline V gene. The CDR3 spells CSVAPLGRRLRWTDTQYF. The CDR3 bases are TGCAGCGTTGCCCCTCTTGGCAGGCGGCTTAGGTGGACAGATACGCAGTATTTT.

The chain combines TRBV6-1 with TRBJ1-2, with D possibly TRBD1 on 5 matching bases. Trimming took off 3 bases at V and 6 bases at J, with 14 bases between the two ends. Germline V CDR1 and CDR2: MNHNS, SASEGT. The CDR3 spans 14 residues. CDR3 residues: CASSDWQGSNGYTF. CDR3 bases: TGTGCCAGCAGTGATTGGCAGGGAAGCAATGGCTACACCTTC.

CDR3 bases: TGTGCCTCGACCCGACAGGGGTCCTACGAGCAGTACTTC. The encoded protein is CASTRQGSYEQYF. The gene calls are TRBV5-4 and TRBJ2-7; 8 nucleotides match TRBD1. Germline lookup yields CDR1 SGHNT and CDR2 YYREEE (reference sequence). This CDR3 is 13 amino acids long. Trimming cost V 10 bases and J 1 base; bases outside gene matches: 7.

The gene calls are TRBV28 and TRBJ1-6, with 9 bases lining up with TRBD1. Germline values: CDR1 MDHEN, CDR2 SYDVKM. The J segment lost 10 bases and the V segment lost 4 bases, leaving 8 bases of the junction unmatched. The length of the CDR3 is 15 residues. This CDR3 reads CASSSGQGKISPLHF. Here the CDR3 DNA reads TGTGCCAGCAGTTCGGGACAGGGTAAAATCTCACCCCTCCACTTT.

This rearrangement joins TRBV10-3 to TRBJ2-4; D is possibly TRBD1 (6 bases). The V end lost 3 bases, the J end lost 2 bases, and 8 bases lay between the germline ends. This CDR3 has 14 amino acids. CDR1 ENHRY and CDR2 SYGVKD come from the germline V gene. Here the CDR3 reads CAISEGGSKNIQYF. In DNA form, the CDR3 reads TGTGCCATCAGTGAAGGGGGATCCAAAAACATTCAGTACTTC.